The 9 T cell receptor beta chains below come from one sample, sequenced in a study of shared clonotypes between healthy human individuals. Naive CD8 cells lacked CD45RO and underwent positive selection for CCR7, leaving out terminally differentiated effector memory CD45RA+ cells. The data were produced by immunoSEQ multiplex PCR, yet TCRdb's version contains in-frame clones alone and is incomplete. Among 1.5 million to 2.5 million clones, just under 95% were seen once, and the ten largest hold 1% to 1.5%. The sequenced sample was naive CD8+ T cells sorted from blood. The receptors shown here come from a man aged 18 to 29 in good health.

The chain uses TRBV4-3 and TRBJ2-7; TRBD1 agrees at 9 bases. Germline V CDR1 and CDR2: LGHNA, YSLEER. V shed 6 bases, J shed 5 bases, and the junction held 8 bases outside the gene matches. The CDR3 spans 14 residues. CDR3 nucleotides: TGCGCCAGCAGTCCGGGACAGGGTAGCCACGAGCAGTACTTC. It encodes CASSPGQGSHEQYF.

The CDR3 sequence is CASSLGGGSQPQHF. CDR3 sequence (DNA): TGTGCCAGCAGCTTAGGAGGGGGCAGTCAGCCCCAGCATTTT. J is TRBJ1-5 and V is TRBV7-9; the match to TRBD1 covers 7 bases. The germline CDR1 and CDR2 sequences are SEHNR and FQNEAQ (reference sequence). The CDR3 covers 14 residues. With 1 base clipped from V and 6 bases from J, the junction kept 3 bases outside the gene matches.

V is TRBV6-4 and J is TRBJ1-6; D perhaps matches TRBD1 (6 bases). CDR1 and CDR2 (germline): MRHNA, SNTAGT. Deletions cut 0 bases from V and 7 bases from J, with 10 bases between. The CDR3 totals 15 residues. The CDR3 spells CASSDSGAGNSPLHF. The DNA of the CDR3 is TGTGCCAGCAGTGACTCGGGGGCAGGCAATTCACCCCTCCACTTT.

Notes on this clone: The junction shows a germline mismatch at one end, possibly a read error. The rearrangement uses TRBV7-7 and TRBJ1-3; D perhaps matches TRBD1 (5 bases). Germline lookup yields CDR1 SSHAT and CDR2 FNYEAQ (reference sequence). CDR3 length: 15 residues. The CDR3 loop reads CASSLGPGPGNTIYF. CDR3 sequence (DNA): TGTGCTAGCAGCTTAGGTCCAGGGCCTGGAAACACCATATATTTT.

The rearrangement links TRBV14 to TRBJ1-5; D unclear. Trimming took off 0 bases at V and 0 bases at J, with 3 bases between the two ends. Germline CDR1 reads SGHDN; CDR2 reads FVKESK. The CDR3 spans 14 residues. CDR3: CASSQEASNQPQHF. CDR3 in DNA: TGTGCCAGCAGCCAAGAGGCTAGCAATCAGCCCCAGCATTTT.

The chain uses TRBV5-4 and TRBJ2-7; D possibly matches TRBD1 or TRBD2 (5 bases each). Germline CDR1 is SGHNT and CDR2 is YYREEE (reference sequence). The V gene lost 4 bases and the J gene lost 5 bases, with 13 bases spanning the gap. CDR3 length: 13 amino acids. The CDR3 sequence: CASSPWGFHEQYF. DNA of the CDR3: TGTGCCAGCAGCCCATGGGGGTTCCACGAGCAGTACTTC.

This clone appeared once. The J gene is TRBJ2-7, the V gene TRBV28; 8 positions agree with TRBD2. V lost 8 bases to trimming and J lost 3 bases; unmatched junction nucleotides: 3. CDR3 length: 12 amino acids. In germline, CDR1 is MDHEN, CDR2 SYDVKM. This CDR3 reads CASLGGVYEQYF. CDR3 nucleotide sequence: TGTGCCAGCCTCGGGGGGGTCTACGAGCAGTACTTC.

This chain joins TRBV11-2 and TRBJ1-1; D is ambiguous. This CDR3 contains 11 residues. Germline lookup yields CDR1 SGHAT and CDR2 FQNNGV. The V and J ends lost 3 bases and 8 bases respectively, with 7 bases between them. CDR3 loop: CASSFTVEAFF. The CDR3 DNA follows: TGTGCCAGCAGCTTTACAGTCGAAGCTTTCTTT.

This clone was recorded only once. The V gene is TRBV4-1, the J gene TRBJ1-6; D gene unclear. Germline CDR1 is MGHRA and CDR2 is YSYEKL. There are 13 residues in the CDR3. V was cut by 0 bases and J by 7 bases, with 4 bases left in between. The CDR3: CASSQDSNSPLHF. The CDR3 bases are TGCGCCAGCAGCCAAGACAGCAATTCACCCCTCCACTTT.